The subject of this entry is one T cell receptor beta chain. Original handling: For nucleated cells, counts were estimated from reference gene primer amplification. The data were produced by immunoSEQ multiplex PCR, yet TCRdb's version contains in-frame clones alone and is incomplete. V, J and clone size are those of that table, while D and trimming were read from the DNA. The table includes about 92,000 clones, approximately 85% detected once. This record comes from a study of blood T cell repertoires in COVID-19. About the research overall: The analysed material was cDNA or gDNA that came from T cells, B-cell-depleted T cells, or PBMCs.

Per germline, CDR1 SNHLY and CDR2 FYNNEI. The germline V and J ends were trimmed by 4 bases and 2 bases, with 9 bases remaining between them. The CDR3 is 13 residues long. Sequencing input: peripheral blood. This clonotype originated in a human donor in a cohort sampled during active COVID-19. The gene calls are TRBV2 and TRBJ2-7; the D is unclear. Here the CDR3 reads CASSGQQTYEQYF. DNA for the CDR3: TGTGCCAGCAGTGGTCAACAGACCTACGAGCAGTACTTC. Combining the CDR3 with reference TRBV2 and TRBJ2-7 gives the whole variable domain EPEVTQTPSHQVTQMGQEVILRCVPISNHLYFYWYRQILGQKVEFLVSFYNNEISEKSEIFDDQFSVERPDGSNFTLKIRSTKLEDSAMYFCASSGQQTYEQYFGPGTRLTVT.